The text below deals with one TCR beta chain. V was clipped by 0 bases and J by 4 bases, with 9 bases between them. The germline V gene encodes CDR1 LGHDT and CDR2 YNNKEL (reference sequence). CDR3 length equals 14 residues. The sample comes from a study of blood T cells in healthy people across ages. A sample-barcoded 5' primer and a J-beta primer mix were used in a second PCR of roughly 7 to 12 cycles. MiXCR, applied by TCRdb to the 5' RACE reads, yields one record per CDR3 protein. The repertoire holds 800,000 to 1,300,000 distinct CDR3 sequences, with approximately 25% as singletons. The data also belong to a second study, concerning T cells of mothers and their children. That investigation notes: Nine systemically healthy Caucasian donors: three mothers, six children.

Sequencing was performed on blood. This TCR derives from a girl under 10 years old in good health. V and J are TRBV3-1 and TRBJ1-2; a weak D match, TRBD1 (6 bases). For the CDR3, the DNA is TGTGCCAGCAGCCAAGAGGCAGGGGTCTATGGCTACACCTTC. Translated: CASSQEAGVYGYTF.